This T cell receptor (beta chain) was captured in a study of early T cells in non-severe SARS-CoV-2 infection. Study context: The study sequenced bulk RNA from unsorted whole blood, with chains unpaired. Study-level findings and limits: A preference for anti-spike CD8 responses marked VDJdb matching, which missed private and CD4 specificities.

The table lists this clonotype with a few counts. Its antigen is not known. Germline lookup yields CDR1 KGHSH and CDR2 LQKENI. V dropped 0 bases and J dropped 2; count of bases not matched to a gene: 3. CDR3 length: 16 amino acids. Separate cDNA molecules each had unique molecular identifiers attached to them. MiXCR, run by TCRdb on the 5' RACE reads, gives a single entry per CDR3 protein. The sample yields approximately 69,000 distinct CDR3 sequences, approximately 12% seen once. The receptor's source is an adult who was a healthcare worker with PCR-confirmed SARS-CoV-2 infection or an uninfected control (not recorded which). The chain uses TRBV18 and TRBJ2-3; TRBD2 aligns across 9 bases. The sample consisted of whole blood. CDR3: CASSPPGGRATDTQYF. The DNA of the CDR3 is TGTGCCAGCTCACCACCGGGCGGGAGGGCCACAGATACGCAGTATTTT.